The 28 T cell receptor beta chains below all came from one sample that was sequenced in a study of identifying expanded T cells in peripheral blood. The protocol was immunoSEQ multiplex PCR, while the TCRdb copy is restricted to in-frame clones and leaves out a portion. This repertoire shows 90,000 or so clones, approximately 83% found once; its top ten account for approximately 5.6%. The material sequenced was blood. Every receptor here comes from a person between 18 and 69 years old in good health.

The chain uses TRBV7-9 and TRBJ2-4; TRBD2 agrees at 7 bases. Looked up from germline, CDR1 is SEHNR and CDR2 is FQNEAQ (reference sequence). This CDR3 region has 14 residues. With 4 bases clipped from V and 4 bases from J, the junction kept 4 bases outside the gene matches. Here the CDR3 DNA reads TGTGCCAGCAGCTGGGGGACTACTAAAAACATTCAGTACTTC. Its protein is CASSWGTTKNIQYF. The full variable domain, with the rest looked up from reference TRBV7-9 and TRBJ2-4, is DTGVSQNPRHKITKRGQNVTFRCDPISEHNRLYWYRQTLGQGPEFLTYFQNEAQLEKSRLLSDRFSAERPKGSFSTLEIQRTEQGDSAMYLCASSWGTTKNIQYFGAGTRLSVL.

The rearrangement links TRBV5-1 to TRBJ2-5; 8 bases map to TRBD2. The germline V gene encodes CDR1 SGHRS and CDR2 YFSETQ. V lost 3 bases, J lost 4 bases, and 5 bases stayed unmatched. The CDR3 contains 14 residues. The CDR3 loop is CASSYGGAGETQYF. CDR3 DNA sequence: TGCGCCAGCAGCTACGGGGGGGCCGGAGAGACCCAGTACTTC.

V and J are TRBV4-1 and TRBJ1-1; D gene unclear. Germline loops: CDR1 MGHRA, CDR2 YSYEKL. The CDR3 is 15 amino acids. Trimming pared 1 base from V and 4 bases from J, leaving 13 bases between. The CDR3 protein is CASSQVGRRSTEAFF. The CDR3 DNA reads TGCGCCAGCAGCCAAGTTGGCAGGAGAAGCACTGAAGCTTTCTTT.

The chain combines TRBV6-6 with TRBJ1-2; no clear D gene. The germline V and J ends were trimmed by 2 bases and 9 bases, with 7 bases remaining between them. The CDR3 is 11 amino acids. Germline-derived CDR1 and CDR2 are MNHNY and SVGAGI (reference sequence). For the CDR3, the DNA is TGTGCCAGCAGTTACCAGAAGAGCTACACCTTC. Protein product: CASSYQKSYTF.

This chain uses TRBV5-1 with TRBJ2-1; 10 nucleotides agree with TRBD2. This CDR3 has 15 residues. CDR1 and CDR2 from the germline V gene are SGHRS and YFSETQ. V was pared by 4 bases and J by 7 bases, with 8 bases of the junction left unmatched. DNA of the CDR3: TGCGCCAGCAGCCCGGGGCTAGCGGGGGATAATGAGCAGTTCTTC. Its protein product is CASSPGLAGDNEQFF. Complete variable domain (other parts from reference TRBV5-1 and TRBJ2-1): KAGVTQTPRYLIKTRGQQVTLSCSPISGHRSVSWYQQTPGQGLQFLFEYFSETQRNKGNFPGRFSGRQFSNSRSEMNVSTLELGDSALYLCASSPGLAGDNEQFFGPGTRLTVL.

The chain links TRBV11-2 to TRBJ1-1; D gene uncertain. V lost 1 base and J lost 1, with 7 bases in between. The CDR3 has 14 amino acids. Germline lookup yields CDR1 SGHAT and CDR2 FQNNGV. CDR3 amino acids: CASSLVRGNTEAFF. The CDR3, as DNA: TGTGCCAGCAGCTTAGTTCGCGGGAACACTGAAGCTTTCTTT.

The CDR3 DNA sequence: TGCGCCAGCAGCTCCTCTGTTGGGACAGGGGGAAACACCATATATTTT. Protein: CASSSSVGTGGNTIYF. V usage is TRBV5-1 and J usage is TRBJ1-3; 9 positions match TRBD1. CDR3 length equals 16 residues. J gave up 4 bases and V 3 bases, and 8 bases lay outside the gene matches. The germline V gene has CDR1 SGHRS and CDR2 YFSETQ.

The rearrangement links TRBV5-8 to TRBJ1-1; 11 bases align to TRBD1. V was clipped by 5 bases and J by 5 bases; unmatched bases: 8. This CDR3 has 15 residues. Germline V gives CDR1 SGHTS, CDR2 YDEGEE. The DNA of the CDR3 is TGTGCCAGCAGTCTAAGGACAGGGGGCATGACTGAAGCTTTCTTT. This codes for CASSLRTGGMTEAFF.

This clone occurred a few times. V and J are TRBV6-5 and TRBJ1-3; no reliable D call. The CDR3 contains 12 residues. The germline CDR1 and CDR2 sequences are MNHEY and SVGAGI. V was trimmed by 6 bases and J by 0 bases, leaving 3 bases between them. The CDR3 reads CASSTSGNTIYF. DNA of the CDR3: TGTGCCAGCAGCACCTCTGGAAACACCATATATTTT.

The chain recombines TRBV30 with TRBJ1-1, with D possibly being TRBD1 (6 bases). The germline V and J ends were trimmed by 3 bases and 5 bases, with 16 bases remaining between them. Germline V gives CDR1 GTSNPN, CDR2 SVGIG (reference sequence). The CDR3 spans 14 residues. In nucleotides, the CDR3 is TGTGCCTGGAGCGGCGGGACACTAAATACTGAAGCTTTCTTT. It translates to CAWSGGTLNTEAFF.

The chain uses TRBV4-3 and TRBJ1-5; D uncertain. Germline CDR1 LGHNA, CDR2 YSLEER. The CDR3 is 15 residues long. Trimming removed 1 base at V and 4 bases at J, with 11 bases between. CDR3 protein: CASSQGLTWNQPQHF. CDR3 nucleotide sequence: TGCGCCAGCAGCCAAGGTTTGACGTGGAATCAGCCCCAGCATTTT.

V usage is TRBV23-1 and J usage is TRBJ2-1; a possible D gene is TRBD2 (6 bases). TRBV23-1 is flagged as an ORF with uncertain function. The V and J ends lost 3 bases and 7 bases respectively, with 13 bases between them. This CDR3 region has 14 residues. In DNA, the CDR3 is TGCGCCAGCAGTCAGGAGGGCTCTCAGAATGAGCAGTTCTTC. Its protein is CASSQEGSQNEQFF.

This clone was observed once. This chain joins TRBV7-9 and TRBJ2-7; 7 bases line up with TRBD1. The CDR3 loop spans 14 amino acids. The V gene end was trimmed by 7 bases and the J gene end by 5 bases; junction bases not matched to a gene: 11. Looked up from germline, CDR1 is SEHNR and CDR2 is FQNEAQ (reference sequence). CDR3 amino acids: CASTVLGGWDEQYF. The DNA of the CDR3 is TGTGCCAGCACCGTGCTAGGGGGCTGGGACGAGCAGTACTTC.

V is TRBV9 and J is TRBJ2-1; 9 positions match TRBD1. V dropped 2 bases and J dropped 13; count of bases not matched to a gene: 13. This CDR3 comprises 15 residues. The germline V gene encodes CDR1 SGDLS and CDR2 YYNGEE. CDR3 DNA sequence: TGTGCCAGCAGCGTCGGAGTTATAGGACAGGGGCCTCAGTTCTTC. Protein: CASSVGVIGQGPQFF. The whole variable domain, filled in from reference TRBV9 and TRBJ2-1, reads DSGVTQTPKHLITATGQRVTLRCSPRSGDLSVYWYQQSLDQGLQFLIQYYNGEERAKGNILERFSAQQFPDLHSELNLSSLELGDSALYFCASSVGVIGQGPQFFGPGTRLTVL.

The V gene is TRBV7-2, the J gene TRBJ1-6; D is perhaps TRBD1 (6 bases). Germline assignment: CDR1 SGHTA and CDR2 FQGNSA. CDR3 length: 15 amino acids. Trimming pared 3 bases from V and 8 bases from J, leaving 14 bases between. The CDR3: CASSFSRGMDSPLHF. The CDR3 bases are TGTGCCAGCAGCTTCTCCAGGGGAATGGATTCACCCCTCCACTTT.

The chain uses TRBV4-3 and TRBJ1-1, with D possibly matching TRBD1 (5 bases). This CDR3 spans 16 amino acids. Germline CDR1 reads LGHNA; CDR2 reads YSLEER. The V end lost 3 bases, the J end lost 0 bases, and 14 bases lay between the germline ends. CDR3 amino acids: CASSQNLGQLNTEAFF. The CDR3 region has the DNA TGCGCCAGCAGCCAGAACCTGGGGCAGCTGAACACTGAAGCTTTCTTT.

The J gene is TRBJ2-7, the V gene TRBV11-2; tentatively, D is TRBD1 (5 bases). Germline values: CDR1 SGHAT, CDR2 FQNNGV. This CDR3 spans 14 amino acids. Trimming stripped 3 bases from V and 2 bases from J, with 11 bases between. The CDR3 sequence: CASSFRVSPYEQYF. The CDR3 bases are TGTGCCAGCAGCTTCAGGGTTTCCCCCTACGAGCAGTACTTC.

This chain connects TRBV19 to TRBJ1-1; possibly TRBD1 for D (6 bases). The CDR3 runs to 14 residues. The germline CDR1 and CDR2 sequences are LNHDA and SQIVND (reference sequence). The germline V and J ends were trimmed by 4 bases and 11 bases, with 20 bases remaining between them. Here the CDR3 reads CASSRDNPGNGAFF. CDR3 coding DNA: TGTGCCAGTAGTAGGGACAACCCTGGCAACGGGGCTTTCTTT.

In its sample, this clone was seen a few times. The rearrangement uses TRBV6-6 and TRBJ2-2, with 8 bases that match TRBD2. CDR1 and CDR2 (germline): MNHNY, SVGAGI (reference sequence). There are 16 residues in the CDR3. After removal of 5 bases from V and 5 bases from J, the junction contained 10 bases not matched to a gene. The CDR3 DNA follows: TGTGCCAGCAGTCCCACTCGCCGGGGGGGAACCGGGGAGCTGTTTTTT. Its protein product is CASSPTRRGGTGELFF.

The chain has TRBV6-5 and TRBJ2-3; no firm D call. The length of the CDR3 is 15 residues. V dropped 7 bases and J dropped 3 bases, with 17 bases sitting between them. The germline gives CDR1 MNHEY, CDR2 SVGAGI. The CDR3 here is CASTFDPRRTDTQYF. CDR3 nucleotides: TGTGCCAGCACCTTTGACCCCCGAAGGACAGATACGCAGTATTTT.

The chain combines TRBV11-2 with TRBJ1-4; the D is unclear. V was shortened by 3 bases and J by 8 bases, with 7 bases between the two germline ends. The CDR3 consists of 12 residues. CDR1 SGHAT and CDR2 FQNNGV come from the germline V gene. The CDR3 is CASSFSSEKLFF. The CDR3 region has the DNA TGTGCCAGCAGCTTTTCCAGCGAAAAACTGTTTTTT.

The rearrangement joins TRBV12-2 to TRBJ2-5. TRBV12-2 is a known pseudogene. The CDR3 covers 15 residues. The CDR3 nucleotides are TGTGCAAGTCGCTCCCAAGACGGATTCCAAGAGACCCAGTACTTC. This codes for CASRSQDGFQETQYF.

V usage is TRBV30 and J usage is TRBJ1-1; D gene unclear. The CDR3 totals 13 residues. Trimming stripped 0 bases from V and 1 base from J, with 6 bases between. Germline CDR1 and CDR2: GTSNPN and SVGIG (reference sequence). CDR3 sequence reads: CAWSVARNTEAFF. Written as DNA, the CDR3 is TGTGCCTGGAGTGTAGCCCGGAACACTGAAGCTTTCTTT.

This chain connects TRBV9 to TRBJ2-7, with D possibly matching TRBD2 (5 bases). Per germline, CDR1 SGDLS and CDR2 YYNGEE. The V end was cut by 0 bases, the J end by 2 bases, with 18 bases between. The CDR3 extends over 17 amino acids. The CDR3 sequence is CASSVGEGGLATYEQYF. Here the CDR3 DNA reads TGTGCCAGCAGCGTAGGCGAGGGTGGGCTAGCCACCTACGAGCAGTACTTC.

The rearrangement joins TRBV7-2 to TRBJ1-4; D perhaps matches TRBD1 (6 bases). V was clipped by 5 bases and J by 1 base, with 11 bases between them. Germline CDR1 and CDR2: SGHTA and FQGNSA. The CDR3 contains 15 residues. The CDR3 is CASSPARGTNEKLFF. CDR3 coding DNA: TGTGCCAGCAGCCCGGCCAGGGGAACTAATGAAAAACTGTTTTTT.

V is TRBV19 and J is TRBJ1-5, with D unclear. The CDR3 has 14 residues. V shed 7 bases and J shed 3 bases, with 13 bases lying between them. Germline V gene lookup returns CDR1 LNHDA and CDR2 SQIVND (reference sequence). The CDR3 here is CASTPRGINQPQHF. In nucleotides, the CDR3 is TGTGCCAGTACTCCCCGGGGTATCAATCAGCCCCAGCATTTT.

This chain joins TRBV29-1 and TRBJ1-1; D is undetermined. Germline CDR1 and CDR2: SQVTM and ANQGSEA. The CDR3 sequence is 11 residues long. V was shortened by 6 bases and J by 3 bases, with 8 bases between the two germline ends. In nucleotides, the CDR3 is TGCAGCGTAGGAGAAGACACTGAAGCTTTCTTT. It yields the protein CSVGEDTEAFF.

This chain uses TRBV5-5 with TRBJ1-2; tentative D call: TRBD1 (5 bases). CDR3 length: 14 amino acids. Trimming stripped 5 bases from V and 8 bases from J, with 19 bases between. The germline CDR1 and CDR2 sequences are SGHKS and YYEKEE (reference sequence). CDR3 in amino acids: CASRQLEGFNGYTF. The DNA of the CDR3 is TGTGCCAGCAGGCAACTTGAGGGGTTTAACGGCTACACCTTC.